This entry describes one TCR beta chain. Profiled with immunoSEQ multiplex PCR; TCRdb holds only in-frame clones, not every one. The data contain about 110,000 clones, about nine tenths of them seen just once; the ten biggest clones take up around 3.5%. This specimen belongs to a study of T cell changes during pregnancy in multiple sclerosis. V dropped 1 base and J dropped 0; count of bases not matched to a gene: 6. Per the germline V gene, CDR1 is SGHRS and CDR2 is YFSETQ. The CDR3 has 17 residues. The chain couples TRBV5-1 to TRBJ2-1; 8 bases line up with TRBD1. Sequenced material: peripheral blood, taken after pregnancy. The clonotype was recovered from a female donor with multiple sclerosis, enrolled in a pregnancy study. The chain's CDR3 is CASSLPRGQGSYNEQFF. DNA of the CDR3: TGCGCCAGCAGCTTGCCTAGAGGACAGGGCTCCTACAATGAGCAGTTCTTC.